The clone carrying this T cell receptor (beta chain) appeared once. Primers for the PCR totalled 60 Vbeta and 13 Jbeta. Libraries were prepared by immunoSEQ multiplex PCR; TCRdb keeps only in-frame clonotypes and omits some of them. Counted here are about 150,000 clones, roughly 81% occurring once; the ten biggest clones make up roughly 2.3%. There were likely unrecorded immune exposures, though donors were nominally healthy when sampled. The record originates from a study of cytomegalovirus exposure and HLA in healthy donors. Per germline, CDR1 MNHEY and CDR2 SMNVEV (reference sequence). Between the trimmed V and J ends, which lost 4 bases and 7 bases, there was a span of 7 bases. The CDR3 contains 11 residues.

The V and J genes are TRBV27 and TRBJ2-5; D gene unclear. The sequence derives from a woman aged 18-29 years in good health and CMV-seronegative. Specimen: PBMCs. In nucleotides, the CDR3 is TGTGCCAGCAGTTCGGTCGGGACCCAGTACTTC. Encoded protein: CASSSVGTQYF.